These T cell receptor beta chains were read from a single sample in a study of early T cells in non-severe SARS-CoV-2 infection. TCRdb called the 5' RACE reads again in MiXCR, with one record for every CDR3 protein. The sample lists tens of thousands of distinct CDR3 sequences; around 7% were seen once. Sequenced material: whole blood. These receptors all stem from an adult who was a healthcare worker with PCR-confirmed SARS-CoV-2 infection or an uninfected control (not recorded which). The CDR3 runs from the conserved cysteine through the conserved F or W. The order of the fields is CDR3 protein, CDR3 DNA, J gene, clone size, V gene, D gene. D genes are given only for firm matches. A row's size may be missing; if present it is once, few, many or a size class.

CDR3aa: CASSPGTVPGYTF; CDR3nt: TGTGCCAGCAGCCCCGGGACCGTCCCTGGCTACACCTTC; j_gene: TRBJ1-2; abundance: many; v_gene: TRBV28; d_gene: NA
CDR3aa: CASRARGSEQFF; CDR3nt: TGCGCCAGCAGAGCCAGGGGATCTGAGCAGTTCTTC; j_gene: TRBJ2-1; abundance: few; v_gene: TRBV5-1; d_gene: NA
CDR3aa: CASSRSPGRNHNEQFF; CDR3nt: TGTGCCAGCTCAAGAAGCCCGGGACGGAATCACAATGAGCAGTTCTTC; j_gene: TRBJ2-1; abundance: many; v_gene: TRBV18; d_gene: NA
CDR3aa: CASGLNPAADTQYF; CDR3nt: TGTGCCAGCGGTCTAAACCCCGCCGCGGATACGCAGTATTTT; j_gene: TRBJ2-3; abundance: few; v_gene: TRBV11-2; d_gene: NA
CDR3aa: CASGPLYEQYF; CDR3nt: TGTGCCAGCGGCCCGCTCTACGAGCAGTACTTC; j_gene: TRBJ2-7; abundance: many; v_gene: TRBV6-1; d_gene: NA
CDR3aa: CSVPGLSLSENYGYTF; CDR3nt: TGCAGCGTCCCGGGACTCAGCCTTTCGGAAAACTATGGCTACACCTTC; j_gene: TRBJ1-2; abundance: many; v_gene: TRBV29-1; d_gene: NA
CDR3aa: CASSDSPGELFF; CDR3nt: TGTGCCAGCAGTGACAGCCCCGGGGAGCTGTTTTTT; j_gene: TRBJ2-2; abundance: few; v_gene: TRBV6-4; d_gene: NA
CDR3aa: CASSRGSGRAVDTQYF; CDR3nt: TGTGCCAGCAGCCGAGGTAGCGGGAGGGCCGTAGATACGCAGTATTTT; j_gene: TRBJ2-3; abundance: many; v_gene: TRBV2; d_gene: TRBD2
CDR3aa: CASSPQRDRGAEQYF; CDR3nt: TGTGCCAGCAGCCCGCAGAGAGACAGGGGGGCCGAGCAGTACTTC; j_gene: TRBJ2-7; abundance: NA; v_gene: TRBV13; d_gene: TRBD1
CDR3aa: CASSIAIGGGNTEAFF; CDR3nt: TGTGCCAGTAGTATAGCCATTGGCGGGGGGAACACTGAAGCTTTCTTT; j_gene: TRBJ1-1; abundance: many; v_gene: TRBV19; d_gene: NA
CDR3aa: CASSLGRVSEQYF; CDR3nt: TGTGCCAGCAGCTTGGGTCGGGTTAGCGAGCAGTACTTC; j_gene: TRBJ2-7; abundance: many; v_gene: TRBV5-5; d_gene: NA
CDR3aa: CASSIHSSSSTDTQYF; CDR3nt: TGTGCCAGCAGTATCCATTCGAGTTCTAGCACAGATACGCAGTATTTT; j_gene: TRBJ2-3; abundance: once; v_gene: TRBV27; d_gene: NA
CDR3aa: CASSLELAATDTQYF; CDR3nt: TGCGCCAGCAGCTTGGAACTAGCGGCCACAGATACGCAGTATTTT; j_gene: TRBJ2-3; abundance: few; v_gene: TRBV5-1; d_gene: TRBD2
CDR3aa: CASSLLRAYDEAFF; CDR3nt: TGTGCCAGCTCACTACTCAGGGCCTATGATGAAGCTTTCTTT; j_gene: TRBJ1-1; abundance: NA; v_gene: TRBV18; d_gene: NA
CDR3aa: CASSPTGGPVQPQHF; CDR3nt: TGTGCCAGCTCACCAACAGGAGGACCAGTTCAGCCCCAGCATTTT; j_gene: TRBJ1-5; abundance: many; v_gene: TRBV18; d_gene: NA
CDR3aa: CASSLFGKQFF; CDR3nt: TGTGCCAGCAGCTTATTCGGAAAGCAGTTCTTC; j_gene: TRBJ2-1; abundance: NA; v_gene: TRBV7-9; d_gene: NA
CDR3aa: CASSTPGQSTDTQYF; CDR3nt: TGCGCCAGCAGCACACCGGGACAGAGCACAGATACGCAGTATTTT; j_gene: TRBJ2-3; abundance: many; v_gene: TRBV5-1; d_gene: TRBD1
CDR3aa: CASSLFSGEISSYEQYF; CDR3nt: TGTGCCAGCAGCCTTTTCTCTGGGGAAATTAGCTCCTACGAGCAGTACTTC; j_gene: TRBJ2-7; abundance: NA; v_gene: TRBV6-6; d_gene: NA
CDR3aa: CASSPASGTISTDTQYF; CDR3nt: TGTGCCAGCAGTCCGGCTAGCGGGACGATTAGCACAGATACGCAGTATTTT; j_gene: TRBJ2-3; abundance: few; v_gene: TRBV7-8; d_gene: TRBD2
CDR3aa: CASTSATDRGARPYF; CDR3nt: TGTGCCAGCACCTCTGCCACCGACAGGGGAGCACGCCCGTACTTC; j_gene: TRBJ2-4; abundance: many; v_gene: TRBV6-6; d_gene: TRBD1
CDR3aa: CASRTQNNEQFF; CDR3nt: TGTGCCAGCAGGACACAAAACAATGAGCAGTTCTTC; j_gene: TRBJ2-1; abundance: few; v_gene: TRBV6-6; d_gene: NA
CDR3aa: CAISENYRDTEAFF; CDR3nt: TGTGCCATCAGTGAGAATTACAGGGACACTGAAGCTTTCTTT; j_gene: TRBJ1-1; abundance: many; v_gene: TRBV10-3; d_gene: NA
CDR3aa: CASSPERRGWEQFF; CDR3nt: TGTGCCAGCAGCCCGGAGCGCCGAGGATGGGAGCAGTTCTTC; j_gene: TRBJ2-1; abundance: many; v_gene: TRBV3-1; d_gene: NA
CDR3aa: CASSLLSSYNEQFF; CDR3nt: TGTGCCAGCAGCTTGCTGAGCTCCTACAATGAGCAGTTCTTC; j_gene: TRBJ2-1; abundance: NA; v_gene: TRBV7-2; d_gene: NA
CDR3aa: CASSSGPRVTDTQYF; CDR3nt: TGCGCCAGCAGCTCCGGCCCCCGGGTCACAGATACGCAGTATTTT; j_gene: TRBJ2-3; abundance: few; v_gene: TRBV5-1; d_gene: NA